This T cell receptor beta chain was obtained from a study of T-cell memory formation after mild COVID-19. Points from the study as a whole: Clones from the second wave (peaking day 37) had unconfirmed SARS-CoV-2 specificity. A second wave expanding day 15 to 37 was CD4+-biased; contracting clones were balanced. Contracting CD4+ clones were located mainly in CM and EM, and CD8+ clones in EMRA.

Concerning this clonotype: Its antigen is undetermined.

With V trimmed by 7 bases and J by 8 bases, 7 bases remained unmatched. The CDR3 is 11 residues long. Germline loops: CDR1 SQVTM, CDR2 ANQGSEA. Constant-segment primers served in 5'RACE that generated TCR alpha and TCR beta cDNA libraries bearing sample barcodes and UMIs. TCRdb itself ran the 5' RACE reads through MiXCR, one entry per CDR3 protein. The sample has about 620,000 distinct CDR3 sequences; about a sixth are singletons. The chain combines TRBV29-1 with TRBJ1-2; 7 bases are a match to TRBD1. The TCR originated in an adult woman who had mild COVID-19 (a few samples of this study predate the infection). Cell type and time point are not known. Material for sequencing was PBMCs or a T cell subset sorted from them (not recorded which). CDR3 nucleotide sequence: TGCAGCGCAACAGGGGTTGGAGGCTACACCTTC. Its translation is CSATGVGGYTF.